This record concerns one T cell receptor (beta chain) sequence. Regarding treatment: randomized to nivolumab then ipilimumab (arm A) or the reverse (arm B). No patient had prior DNA-damaging chemotherapy. These data belong to a study of sequential checkpoint blockade in melanoma. At the level of the study: Both treatment sequences were followed by maintenance nivolumab.

Only in-frame clones appear in the TCRdb table, and some are missing; sequencing was by immunoSEQ multiplex PCR. Of about 5,000 clones listed, about 60% are singletons. The clonotype was recovered from a human donor with melanoma. The specimen comprised CD8+ T cells sorted from blood (inferred from file names), sampled from a patient given nivolumab and ipilimumab in sequence.

CDR3 DNA: TGTGCCAGCAGCCGGGGACAGGGGGCGCAAAGGGGTCAAGAGACCCAGTACTTC. This codes for CASSRGQGAQRGQETQYF. V gene TRBV5-4 combines with J gene TRBJ2-5; 12 bases align to TRBD1. Trimming took 4 bases from V and 2 from J; bases not matched to a gene: 12. This CDR3 spans 18 amino acids. Germline V gene sequence: CDR1 SGHNT, CDR2 YYREEE (reference sequence). Based on the CDR3 plus reference TRBV5-4 and TRBJ2-5, the full variable domain is ETGVTQSPTHLIKTRGQQVTLRCSSQSGHNTVSWYQQALGQGPQFIFQYYREEENGRGNFPPRFSGLQFPNYSSELNVNALELDDSALYLCASSRGQGAQRGQETQYFGPGTRLLVL.